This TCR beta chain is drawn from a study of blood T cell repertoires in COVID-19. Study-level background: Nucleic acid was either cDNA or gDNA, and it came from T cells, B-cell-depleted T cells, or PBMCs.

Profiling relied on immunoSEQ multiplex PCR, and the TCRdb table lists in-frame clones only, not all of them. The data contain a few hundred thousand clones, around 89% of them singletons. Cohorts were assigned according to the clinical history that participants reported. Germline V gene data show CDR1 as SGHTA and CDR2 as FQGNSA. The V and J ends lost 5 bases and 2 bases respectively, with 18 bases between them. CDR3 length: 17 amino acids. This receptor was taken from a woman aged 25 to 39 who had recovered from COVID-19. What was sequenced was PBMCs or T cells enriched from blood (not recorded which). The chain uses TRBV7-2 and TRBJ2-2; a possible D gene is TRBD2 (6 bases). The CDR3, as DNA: TGTGCCAGCAGCCCGATGGATTATAGCGGTAACACCGGGGAGCTGTTTTTT. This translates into CASSPMDYSGNTGELFF. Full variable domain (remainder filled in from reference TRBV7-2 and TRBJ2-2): GAGVSQSPSNKVTEKGKDVELRCDPISGHTALYWYRQSLGQGLEFLIYFQGNSAPDKSGLPSDRFSAERTGGSVSTLTIQRTQQEDSAVYLCASSPMDYSGNTGELFFGEGSRLTVL.